This entry features one TCR beta chain sequence. There is no known antigen for this receptor. Base qualities are not at hand, and no much larger clone is one base apart. These data are taken from a study of blood T cells in healthy people across ages (dated by TCRdb to between 2014 and 2017). Looking at the study overall: In model experiments, roughly one uniquely barcoded TCR beta cDNA molecule per two T cells was captured by template switching. The study measured age-related changes in TCR beta repertoire diversity using deep sequencing normalized with unique cDNA molecular identifiers. Using the same blood draw, the study looked at two additional independent replicas of 1 million unique cDNA reads for two donors, one aged 18 to 29 and the other aged 80 or older. The donors were divided into four age groups: young (average around 16 years), middle-aged (about 39), aged (roughly 66) and long-lived (82). The paper's findings and limits, for the study overall: Observed TCR beta diversity per million T cells fell roughly linearly with age, and a significant reduction was already apparent by age roughly 40. Estimates of total diversity based on one million sequenced T cells were regarded as lower bounds and as underestimates. Compared with the aged group, more naive CD4+ T cells, fewer expanded clones and increased TCR diversity were shown by the long-lived group, suggesting age selection. Observed TCR beta diversity correlated strongly with the percentage of naive T cells measured by flow cytometry. The CMV infection status of donors was not known, potentially confounding age-related changes in expanded clonotypes. Because profiling used bulk unsorted PBMCs, naive and antigen-experienced compartments could not be compared conclusively.

Systemically healthy Caucasian individuals from Russia, 35 to 50 in total and aged about 6 to 100 years, were included as donors. Ten milliliters of peripheral blood were drawn from each donor into EDTA-treated Vacutainer tubes. PBMCs were isolated by Ficoll-Paque density-gradient centrifugation, with at least 6 million obtained per sample. Trizol reagent was used to extract total RNA from PBMCs, with at least 6 micrograms per sample. For every donor, an aliquot of PBMCs went through flow cytometry to measure the percentages of naive CD45RAhigh/CD27high T cells. The library was obtained by 5' RACE. Sequencing used an Illumina HiSeq 2500. A second PCR of about 6 to 11 cycles was performed with a sample-barcoded 5' primer and a J-beta primer mix. Each TCR beta cDNA molecule received a unique molecular identifier from a template-switch 5' adaptor carrying 12 random nucleotides. Each sample yielded at least 3 million CDR3-containing paired-end reads. The Mint cDNA synthesis kit, primed by a TRBC-specific oligonucleotide, was used to synthesize first-strand cDNA from all RNA. Following uracil-DNA glycosylase treatment, all cDNA underwent a first 18-cycle PCR with the universal primers M1SS and BC2_uni_R. Under the source paper's analysis protocol: For normalization, 1 million high-quality reads were randomly selected from each sample, with every read carrying a distinct molecular identifier. Instead of being binned into consensus sequences, reads with shared molecular identifiers were discarded. MiTCR, with a Q25 quality threshold and the strictest error-elimination algorithm, was used for CDR3 identification, clonotype clustering and error correction. A nonparametric unseen species model with Euler transformation was used to estimate lower-bound total TCR beta diversity. TCRdb ran its own pipeline on the public reads, namely fastp trimming at Q25 and MiXCR clone calling, and kept in-frame beta chains. Identical CDR3 protein sequences are pooled into one entry, listed with their most common genes and DNA. Clone size and V and J calls follow TCRdb, not the original study. The sample includes fewer than 1,200,000 distinct CDR3 sequences, with approximately 25% observed a single time. The ten largest account for about 0.72% of the sample.

The CDR3 runs 12 residues from the cysteine to the phenylalanine. Solely the CDR3 DNA is kept, with 36 bases framed from the first base. Sequences SQVTM (CDR1) and ANQGSEA (CDR2) are obtained from the germline V gene. This same sample was also part of a study on T cells of mothers and their children. Reported in the second study: Nine systemically healthy Caucasian individuals served as donors, namely three mothers together with their six children. cDNA synthesis consumed the entire amount of extracted RNA, loaded at approximately 1.4 ug RNA in each 15 ul reaction. In the second PCR, the M1S primer added sample barcodes and 2-4 random nucleotides. Each mother yielded over 8.5 million TCR beta CDR3 reads and each child some 3 million reads. TCR recombination output is similarly shaped by thymic selection in related and unrelated pairs, with a minor effect exerted by inherited differences. Normalized repertoire overlap in related mother-child pairs was always slightly higher than in unrelated mother-child pairs, but the difference was never significant. No persistent microchimeric T cell clones were found, with a detection sensitivity of around 100 clones per million clonotypes. In the study, deep NGS was used to compare the TCR beta repertoires of mothers and children, and features distinguishing related mother-child pairs from unrelated individuals were sought. The mean age was roughly 40 +/- 4 years for the mothers and about 12 +/- 4 years for the children. After adapters were ligated using NEBNext reagents, the libraries underwent 100+100 nt paired-end sequencing on an Illumina HiSeq 2000. To avoid cross-contamination, the mother libraries and the child libraries were prepared a month apart and sequenced in separate runs. For each donor, somewhere between roughly 450,000 and 2,200,000 distinct TCR beta clonotypes were identified. Naive TCR beta clonotypes were estimated from low-frequency clonotypes matched to each donor's FACS-determined naive share, without sorting.

The receptor was derived from a girl aged 2 to 9 in good health. The chain employs TRBV29-1 and TRBJ2-1; TRBD2 fits 11 bases in the junction. Sequenced input: blood. The CDR3: CSSGGAYNEQFF. The nucleotide sequence is TGCAGTAGCGGGGGGGCCTACAATGAGCAGTTCTTC.